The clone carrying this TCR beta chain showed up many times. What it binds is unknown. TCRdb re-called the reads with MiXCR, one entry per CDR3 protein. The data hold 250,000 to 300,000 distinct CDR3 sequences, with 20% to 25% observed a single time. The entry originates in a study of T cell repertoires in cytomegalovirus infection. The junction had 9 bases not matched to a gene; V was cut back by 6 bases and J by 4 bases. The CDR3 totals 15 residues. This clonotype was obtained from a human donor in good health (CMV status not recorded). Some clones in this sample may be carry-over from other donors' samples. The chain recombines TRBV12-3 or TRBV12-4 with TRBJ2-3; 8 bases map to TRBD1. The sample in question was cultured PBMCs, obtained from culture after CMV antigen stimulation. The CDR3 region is CASSLGQGGADTQYF. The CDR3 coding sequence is TGTGCCAGCAGCCTCGGACAGGGAGGTGCAGATACGCAGTATTTT.